This section outlines one TCR beta chain sequence together with its context. Sequencing used immunoSEQ multiplex PCR; TCRdb keeps in-frame clones, though not all of them. The data contain 140,000 or so clones, 87% of them singletons. The sample originates from a study of blood T cell repertoires in COVID-19. In the study overall: Sources were T cells, B-cell-depleted T cells, or PBMCs; the material itself was cDNA or gDNA.

The CDR3 covers 14 residues. Germline V lookup: CDR1 LGHNT, CDR2 FRNRAP. Trimming pared 3 bases from V and 3 bases from J, leaving 9 bases between. This TCR was sampled from a woman between 50 and 59 years old with acute or convalescent COVID-19. The chain uses TRBV12-5 and TRBJ1-5; D remains unclear. Sample: peripheral blood. The CDR3 coding sequence is TGTGCTAGTGGTTTACTTTCCCCCAATCAGCCCCAGCATTTT. Translation gives CASGLLSPNQPQHF.